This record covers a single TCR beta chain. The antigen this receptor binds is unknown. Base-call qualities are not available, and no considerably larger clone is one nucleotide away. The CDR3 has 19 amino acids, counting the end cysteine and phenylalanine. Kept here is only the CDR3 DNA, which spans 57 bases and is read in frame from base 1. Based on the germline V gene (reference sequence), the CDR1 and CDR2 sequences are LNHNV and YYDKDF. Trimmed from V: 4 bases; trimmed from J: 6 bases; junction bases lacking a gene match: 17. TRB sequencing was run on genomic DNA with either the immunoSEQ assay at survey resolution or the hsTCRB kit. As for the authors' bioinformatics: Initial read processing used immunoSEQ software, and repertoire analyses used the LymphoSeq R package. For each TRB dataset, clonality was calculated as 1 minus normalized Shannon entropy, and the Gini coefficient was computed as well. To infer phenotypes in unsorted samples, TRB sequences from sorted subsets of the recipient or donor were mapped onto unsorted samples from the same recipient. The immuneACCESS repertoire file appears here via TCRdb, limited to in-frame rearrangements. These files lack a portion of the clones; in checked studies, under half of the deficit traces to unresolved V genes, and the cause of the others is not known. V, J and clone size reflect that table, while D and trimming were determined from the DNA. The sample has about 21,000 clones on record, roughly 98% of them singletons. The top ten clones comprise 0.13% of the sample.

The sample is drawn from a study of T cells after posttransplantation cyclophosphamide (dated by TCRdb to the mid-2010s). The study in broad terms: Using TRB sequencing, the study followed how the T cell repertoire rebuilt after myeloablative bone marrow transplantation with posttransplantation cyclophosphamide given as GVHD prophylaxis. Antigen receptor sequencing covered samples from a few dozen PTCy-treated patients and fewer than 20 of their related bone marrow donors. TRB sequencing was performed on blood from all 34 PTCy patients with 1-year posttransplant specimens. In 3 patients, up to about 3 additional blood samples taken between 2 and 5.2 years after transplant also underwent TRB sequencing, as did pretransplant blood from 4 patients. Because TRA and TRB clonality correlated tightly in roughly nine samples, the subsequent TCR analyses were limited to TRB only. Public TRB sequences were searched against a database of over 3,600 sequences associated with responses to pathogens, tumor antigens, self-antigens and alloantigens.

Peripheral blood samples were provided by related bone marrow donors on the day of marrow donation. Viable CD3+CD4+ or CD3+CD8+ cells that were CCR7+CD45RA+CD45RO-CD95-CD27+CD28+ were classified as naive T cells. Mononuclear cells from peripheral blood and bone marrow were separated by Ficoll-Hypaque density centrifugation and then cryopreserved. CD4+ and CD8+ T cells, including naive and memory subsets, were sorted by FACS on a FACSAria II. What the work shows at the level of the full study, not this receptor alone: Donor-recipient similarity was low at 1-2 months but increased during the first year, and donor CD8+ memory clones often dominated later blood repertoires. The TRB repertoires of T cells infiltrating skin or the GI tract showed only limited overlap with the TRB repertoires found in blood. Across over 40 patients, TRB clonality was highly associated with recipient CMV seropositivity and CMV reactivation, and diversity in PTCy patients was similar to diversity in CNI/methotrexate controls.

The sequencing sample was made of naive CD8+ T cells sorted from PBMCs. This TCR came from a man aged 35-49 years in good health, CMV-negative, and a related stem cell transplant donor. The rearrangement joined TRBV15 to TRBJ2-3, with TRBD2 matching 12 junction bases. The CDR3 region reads CATSTKIYVTSGSLDTQYF. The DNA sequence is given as TGTGCCACCAGCACCAAGATCTATGTGACTAGCGGGAGCTTGGATACGCAGTATTTT.